Listed here is a single TCR beta chain. Its antigen is unknown. This specimen comes from a study of shared clonotypes between healthy human individuals. Study-level findings and limits: On the whole, naive subsets had larger estimated richness than memory subsets had. Read depth was anticipated to influence clonotype sharing among donors.

Trimming cost V 2 bases and J 3 bases, with 20 bases left between them. Germline CDR1 SGHAT, CDR2 FQNNGV. There are 17 residues in the CDR3. The data were produced by immunoSEQ multiplex PCR, yet TCRdb's version contains in-frame clones alone and is incomplete. The table records a few hundred thousand clones, roughly 87% of them present only once. This sequence was found in a man between 18 and 35 years old in good health. The chain joins TRBV11-2 to TRBJ2-7; tentative D call: TRBD2 (5 bases). Sequencing was done on a sample of memory CD8+ T cells sorted from blood. Subset here: CD45RO+ cells pooled with CCR7-negative TemRA cells. In nucleotides, the CDR3 is TGTGCCAGCAGCTTAACACGCGGAGGACCTACGGACTACGAGCAGTACTTC. It yields the protein CASSLTRGGPTDYEQYF.